This passage covers 22 T cell receptor beta chains from one sample sequenced in a study of response to subunit inactivated influenza vaccine. One entry per CDR3 protein results from TCRdb running MiXCR on the RT-PCR reads. Among just under 250,000 distinct CDR3 sequences listed, 9% to 15% were seen once. This material consisted of non-naive T cells sorted from PBMCs, taken 14 to 15 days before vaccination. The source of these receptors is a man aged 50-59 years who received an inactivated influenza vaccine.

This clonotype came up many times. The genes are TRBV12-3 or TRBV12-4 and TRBJ2-7; 10 bases are shared with TRBD1. The trim removed 8 bases at V and 7 bases at J, leaving 2 bases unmatched. The CDR3 runs 11 residues. CDR3 in amino acids: CASGTGEEQYF. Here the CDR3 DNA reads TGTGCCAGCGGGACAGGGGAGGAGCAGTACTTC.

This clonotype was detected a few times. The V and J genes are TRBV25-1 and TRBJ1-6; D is unclear. The germline gives CDR1 MGHDK, CDR2 SYGVNS. V was shortened by 6 bases and J by 0 bases, with 9 bases between the two germline ends. CDR3 length: 15 residues. The CDR3 loop reads CASRLRGSYNSPLHF. Here the CDR3 DNA reads TGTGCCAGCAGGCTTCGGGGCTCCTATAATTCACCCCTCCACTTT.

This clonotype was counted a few times. V and J are TRBV11-2 and TRBJ1-4; D uncertain. The V end lost 1 base, the J end lost 4 bases, and 10 bases lay between the germline ends. CDR1 and CDR2 from the germline V gene are SGHAT and FQNNGV. This CDR3 spans 15 amino acids. CDR3: CASSLVSTYNEKLFF. The CDR3 DNA follows: TGTGCCAGCAGCTTAGTCTCAACTTATAATGAAAAACTGTTTTTT. Drawing the rest from reference TRBV11-2 and TRBJ1-4, the complete variable domain is EAGVAQSPRYKIIEKRQSVAFWCNPISGHATLYWYQQILGQGPKLLIQFQNNGVVDDSQLPKDRFSAERLKGVDSTLKIQPAKLEDSAVYLCASSLVSTYNEKLFFGSGTQLSVL.

There are many counts of this clonotype. The rearrangement links TRBV4-2 to TRBJ2-6; 9 bases map to TRBD1. V shed 1 base, J shed 7 bases, and the junction held 5 bases outside the gene matches. This CDR3 region has 16 residues. The V gene's germline CDR1 is LGHNA and CDR2 YNFKEQ. CDR3 amino acids: CASSQGWDRAANVLTF. CDR3 bases: TGTGCCAGCAGCCAAGGGTGGGACAGGGCAGCCAACGTCCTGACTTTC.

This clonotype was seen a few times. The chain employs TRBV12-3 or TRBV12-4 and TRBJ1-1; D unclear. The ends were cut back, 3 bases at V and 4 bases at J, with 9 bases in the middle. This CDR3 spans 13 amino acids. The CDR3 DNA reads TGTGCCAGCAGTTTTGCGGGGAGCACTGAAGCTTTCTTT. Translating it yields CASSFAGSTEAFF.

This clonotype was picked up many times. The chain is built from TRBV10-3 and TRBJ2-1, with a tentative D call TRBD2 (6 bases). The CDR3 length is 16 residues. Germline CDR1 reads ENHRY; CDR2 reads SYGVKD. Trimming pared 6 bases from V and 5 bases from J, leaving 20 bases between. CDR3 coding DNA: TGTGCCATCAGGACGACTAGTTTTGAGTCCAACAATGAGCAGTTCTTC. Amino acids: CAIRTTSFESNNEQFF.

This clonotype was observed a few times. This chain connects TRBV10-3 to TRBJ2-2, with D maybe TRBD2 (5 bases). Trimming cost V 4 bases and J 1 base, with 13 bases left between them. The CDR3 is 16 residues long. Germline V CDR1 and CDR2: ENHRY, SYGVKD. The DNA for the CDR3 is TGTGCCATCAGTGCCTCTTCTAGCTTGAACACCGGGGAGCTGTTTTTT. This sequence encodes CAISASSSLNTGELFF.

This clonotype was seen only a few times. The V call is TRBV20-1, the J call TRBJ1-1; D is uncertain. Trimming cost V 1 base and J 0 bases, with 9 bases left between them. Germline loops: CDR1 DFQATT, CDR2 SNEGSKA (reference sequence). CDR3 size: 14 residues. For the CDR3, the DNA is TGCAGTGCTAGAGCGCCCGGATTGAACACTGAAGCTTTCTTT. Translating gives CSARAPGLNTEAFF.

This clonotype was counted a few times. This may be a read error, as it is one base from a much larger clone. The V and J genes are TRBV12-3 or TRBV12-4 and TRBJ2-3, with D tentatively TRBD1 (5 bases). V shed 8 bases and J shed 6 bases, with 15 bases lying between them. The CDR3 runs to 13 residues. In nucleotides, the CDR3 is TGTGCCAGCGGTAGACAGCGTTGGGATACGCAGTATTTT. This codes for CASGRQRWDTQYF.

The CDR3 DNA reads as TGTGCCACCAGCGCACAGAGTGACACTGAAGCTTTCTTT. Residues: CATSAQSDTEAFF. The genes are TRBV15 and TRBJ1-1, with D unclear. Germline values: CDR1 LNHNV, CDR2 YYDKDF (reference sequence). The CDR3 is 13 residues long. The V gene lost 5 bases and the J gene lost 3 bases, with 10 bases spanning the gap.

This clonotype was observed a handful of times. The CDR3 coding sequence is TGTGCCAGCAGAGAGGGGGGGAGCTACGAGCAGTACTTC. It specifies CASREGGSYEQYF. This rearrangement joins TRBV25-1 to TRBJ2-7, with a tentative D call TRBD2 (7 bases). Germline V gene data show CDR1 as MGHDK and CDR2 as SYGVNS. Trimming took off 6 bases at V and 3 bases at J, with 12 bases between the two ends. This CDR3 comprises 13 residues.

This clonotype was observed at least ten times. V is TRBV7-8 and J is TRBJ1-3, with D hard to call. Per germline, CDR1 SGHVS and CDR2 FQNEAQ. Trimming took 1 base from V and 0 from J, leaving 7 bases between them. The CDR3 consists of 15 residues. CDR3 bases: TGTGCCAGCAGCTTAGGGGGTTCCTCTGGAAACACCATATATTTT. The encoded protein is CASSLGGSSGNTIYF.

The chain joins TRBV6-5 to TRBJ2-7; TRBD1 might be the D (5 bases). There are 14 residues in the CDR3. Trimming removed 2 bases from V and 6 bases from J, with 14 bases in between. Per the germline V gene, CDR1 is MNHEY and CDR2 is SVGAGI. CDR3 sequence: CASSYPGPPFEQYF. DNA for the CDR3: TGTGCCAGCAGTTACCCAGGGCCGCCTTTCGAGCAGTACTTC.

The chain links TRBV20-1 to TRBJ2-3; no clear D gene. V was shortened by 3 bases and J by 3 bases, with 13 bases between the two germline ends. The CDR3 has 14 amino acids. From germline, CDR1 is DFQATT and CDR2 SNEGSKA (reference sequence). The CDR3 spells CSASHQFSTDTQYF. CDR3 nucleotides: TGCAGTGCTAGCCATCAGTTTTCGACAGATACGCAGTATTTT.

This clonotype has only a few counts. The chain joins TRBV7-9 to TRBJ2-5; D unclear. V lost 5 bases and J lost 7, with 8 bases in between. CDR3 length: 11 residues. Germline-derived CDR1 and CDR2 are SEHNR and FQNEAQ (reference sequence). CDR3 loop: CASSLQSTQYF. CDR3 in DNA: TGTGCCAGCAGCCTACAGTCGACCCAGTACTTC.

The table lists this clonotype with a few counts. The V call is TRBV18, the J call TRBJ1-2; D is undetermined. Germline loops: CDR1 KGHSH, CDR2 LQKENI. V was shortened by 0 bases and J by 7 bases, with 15 bases between the two germline ends. The CDR3 contains 15 residues. The CDR3 loop is CASSPPESFSGGYTF. CDR3 DNA: TGTGCCAGCTCACCACCCGAGAGTTTTTCTGGTGGCTACACCTTC.

V usage is TRBV5-6 and J usage is TRBJ1-1; 11 bases fit TRBD1. Trimming cost V 3 bases and J 10 bases; bases outside gene matches: 2. The CDR3 consists of 12 residues. Germline CDR1 is SGHDT and CDR2 is YYEEEE. Here the CDR3 DNA reads TGTGCCAGCAGCTACGGGACAGGGGGAGCTTTCTTT. Translating it yields CASSYGTGGAFF.

The table lists this clonotype with many counts. The chain links TRBV20-1 to TRBJ1-5; D might be TRBD1 (6 bases). Trimming stripped 5 bases from V and 1 base from J, with 18 bases between. Germline lookup yields CDR1 DFQATT and CDR2 SNEGSKA (reference sequence). This CDR3 region has 16 residues. In DNA form, the CDR3 reads TGCAGTGCTGGGGAGACAGGTGTGTGGAGCAATCAGCCCCAGCATTTT. Its translation: CSAGETGVWSNQPQHF.

This clonotype is judged medium-sized. The CDR3 protein is CASTMGRYNEQFF. The CDR3 bases are TGTGCCAGCACCATGGGCCGGTACAATGAGCAGTTCTTC. The chain links TRBV12-3 or TRBV12-4 to TRBJ2-1; D unresolved. Trimming took off 7 bases at V and 4 bases at J, with 11 bases between the two ends. The CDR3 spans 13 residues.

V and J are TRBV19 and TRBJ2-3; 8 bases fit TRBD2. The CDR3 has 18 amino acids. The J segment lost 0 bases and the V segment lost 1 base, leaving 9 bases of the junction unmatched. Germline loops: CDR1 LNHDA, CDR2 SQIVND (reference sequence). CDR3 residues: CASSIGRASGRSTDTQYF. The CDR3 bases are TGTGCCAGTAGTATAGGCCGGGCTAGCGGGCGTAGCACAGATACGCAGTATTTT.

This clonotype was picked up many times. The chain couples TRBV7-8 to TRBJ2-2; D perhaps matches TRBD1 (6 bases). CDR3 length equals 15 residues. Germline V CDR1 and CDR2: SGHVS, FQNEAQ. V was cut by 5 bases and J by 4 bases, with 14 bases left in between. The CDR3 nucleotides are TGTGCCAGCAGCCTGCGACAGGCTGCCACCGGGGAGCTGTTTTTT. As protein: CASSLRQAATGELFF.

The V and J genes are TRBV29-1 and TRBJ1-1, with D possibly TRBD1 on 5 matching bases. Trimming removed 7 bases from V and 8 bases from J, with 14 bases in between. Per germline, CDR1 SQVTM and CDR2 ANQGSEA. The CDR3 loop spans 11 amino acids. The CDR3 DNA reads TGCAGCGCCACTCCCAGGGCCGAAGCTTTCTTT. Encoded protein: CSATPRAEAFF. The complete variable domain, with remaining parts taken from reference TRBV29-1 and TRBJ1-1, reads SAVISQKPSRDICQRGTSLTIQCQVDSQVTMMFWYRQQPGQSLTLIATANQGSEATYESGFVIDKFPISRPNLTFSTLTVSNMSPEDSSIYLCSATPRAEAFFGQGTRLTVV.